Below, 21 T cell receptor beta chains from the same sample are listed, as sequenced in a study of blood T cells in healthy people across ages. Using a J-beta primer mix together with a sample-barcoded 5' primer, a second PCR was run for roughly 6 to 12 cycles. A single record per CDR3 protein comes from TCRdb applying MiXCR to the 5' RACE reads. The sample includes 1.5 million to 2 million distinct CDR3 sequences, around 42% seen only once; the top ten take roughly 23%. The sequenced material came from blood. The receptors were gathered from a human donor in good health.

The rearrangement links TRBV7-2 to TRBJ1-5, with a tentative D call TRBD1 (6 bases). Trimming stripped 5 bases from V and 3 bases from J, with 14 bases between. This CDR3 has 15 amino acids. Germline lookup yields CDR1 SGHTA and CDR2 FQGNSA. The CDR3 DNA reads as TGTGCCAGCAGCCACGAGGGGGGGACCAATCAGCCCCAGCATTTT. Amino acid sequence: CASSHEGGTNQPQHF.

This chain links TRBV9 with TRBJ2-1; possibly TRBD1 or TRBD2 for D (5 bases each). The CDR3 length is 16 residues. CDR1 and CDR2 (germline): SGDLS, YYNGEE. V dropped 0 bases and J dropped 0 bases, with 10 bases sitting between them. The CDR3 sequence: CASSVGGGDSYNEQFF. CDR3 bases: TGTGCCAGCAGCGTAGGTGGGGGAGACTCCTACAATGAGCAGTTCTTC. Filled out from reference TRBV9 and TRBJ2-1, the complete variable domain reads DSGVTQTPKHLITATGQRVTLRCSPRSGDLSVYWYQQSLDQGLQFLIQYYNGEERAKGNILERFSAQQFPDLHSELNLSSLELGDSALYFCASSVGGGDSYNEQFFGPGTRLTVL.

As for this clonotype: The junction departs from germline at one end; a sequencing error may be responsible. The chain uses TRBV7-9 and TRBJ2-1, with D perhaps matching TRBD1 (5 bases). Germline V gene lookup returns CDR1 SEHNR and CDR2 FQNEAQ (reference sequence). The CDR3 runs 15 residues. The CDR3 loop is CANSLASGIHNEQFF. In DNA, the CDR3 is TGTGCCAACAGCTTAGCATCAGGGATCCACAATGAGCAGTTCTTC.

This clonotype has only a few counts. The V call is TRBV9, the J call TRBJ2-1; tentatively, D is TRBD2 (6 bases). This CDR3 has 15 residues. V lost 2 bases, J lost 13 bases, and 22 bases lay in between. Germline CDR1 is SGDLS and CDR2 is YYNGEE. DNA for the CDR3: TGTGCCAGCAGCGTTCAAGGACTAACGGGGAGCCTTCAGTTCTTC. Protein sequence: CASSVQGLTGSLQFF.

This clonotype was found a few times. The chain carries TRBV29-1 and TRBJ2-1; D remains ambiguous. The CDR3 is made up of 13 amino acids. Trimming pared 1 base from V and 9 bases from J, leaving 13 bases between. Germline CDR1 SQVTM, CDR2 ANQGSEA. The chain's CDR3 is CSVEVRSSGEQFF. Written as DNA, the CDR3 is TGCAGCGTTGAAGTAAGATCATCGGGTGAGCAGTTCTTC.

Of note for this clonotype: A junction end diverges from the germline sequence, so it may reflect a read error. The gene calls are TRBV4-1 and TRBJ2-2, with 9 bases that match TRBD1. Per the germline V gene, CDR1 is MGHRA and CDR2 is YSYEKL. The CDR3 length is 16 residues. The CDR3 DNA follows: TGCGCCAGCAGCCAGGGTGGGGACAGGGTCGCCGGGGAGCGGTTTTTT. It encodes CASSQGGDRVAGERFF.

The chain uses TRBV7-2 and TRBJ2-4; D may correspond to TRBD1 or TRBD2 (5 bases each). V lost 1 base to trimming and J lost 14 bases, with 12 bases between them. The CDR3 extends over 12 amino acids. Germline values: CDR1 SGHTA, CDR2 FQGNSA. CDR3 residues: CASSLGGGLEYF. CDR3 coding DNA: TGTGCCAGCAGCTTAGGTGGGGGTCTTGAGTACTTC.

V is TRBV5-5 and J is TRBJ2-3; 15 nucleotides agree with TRBD2. The V and J ends lost 4 bases and 3 bases, in that order; junction bases with no gene match: 9. This CDR3 has 18 amino acids. In germline, CDR1 is SGHKS, CDR2 YYEKEE (reference sequence). The CDR3 region is CASSDRTSGGDRTDTQYF. The CDR3 region has the DNA TGTGCCAGCAGCGACCGGACTAGCGGGGGGGACCGAACAGATACGCAGTATTTT.

This clonotype was counted only a few times. V usage is TRBV29-1 and J usage is TRBJ1-2; D is uncertain. V lost 4 bases to trimming and J lost 5 bases, with 20 bases between them. CDR1 is SQVTM, CDR2 ANQGSEA, per germline. This CDR3 comprises 15 residues. CDR3 region: CSVAIGPGPRYGYTF. For the CDR3, the DNA is TGCAGCGTTGCTATCGGTCCCGGACCCCGATATGGCTACACCTTC.

V usage is TRBV7-2 and J usage is TRBJ1-4, with D perhaps TRBD1 (6 bases). The CDR3 loop spans 15 amino acids. Germline lookup yields CDR1 SGHTA and CDR2 FQGNSA. V was cut by 6 bases and J by 0 bases, with 11 bases left in between. The CDR3 DNA reads TGTGCCAGCAGATCAGGGGAGTCAACTAATGAAAAACTGTTTTTT. This encodes CASRSGESTNEKLFF.

This clonotype has a handful of counts. The genes are TRBV6-6 and TRBJ2-1; TRBD2 matches at 14 bases. CDR3 size: 17 residues. Germline trimming cut 5 bases from V and 7 bases from J; bases unmatched to any gene: 10. In germline, CDR1 is MNHNY, CDR2 SVGAGI (reference sequence). The CDR3 DNA is TGTGCCAGCAGTCCGCGACTAGCGGGGGGGCCGCGGAATGAGCAGTTCTTC. Protein product: CASSPRLAGGPRNEQFF.

This chain joins TRBV10-3 and TRBJ1-2; TRBD1 matches at 7 bases. Trimming cost V 2 bases and J 3 bases; bases outside gene matches: 6. The germline V gene encodes CDR1 ENHRY and CDR2 SYGVKD. The CDR3 extends over 15 amino acids. The CDR3 nucleotides read TGTGCCATCAGTGAGGGGGCGGGACAGTACTATGGCTACACCTTC. Translating it yields CAISEGAGQYYGYTF.

The chain couples TRBV7-3 to TRBJ1-1; a weak D match, TRBD1 (5 bases). Trimming took off 3 bases at V and 0 bases at J, with 8 bases between the two ends. Looked up from germline, CDR1 is SGHTA and CDR2 is FQGTGA. This CDR3 has 14 amino acids. CDR3 protein: CASSFRVMNTEAFF. The CDR3 bases are TGTGCCAGCAGCTTCAGGGTGATGAACACTGAAGCTTTCTTT.

Only a few counts were recorded for this clonotype. The rearrangement joins TRBV27 to TRBJ1-5; D is uncertain. This CDR3 region has 14 residues. CDR1 is MNHEY and CDR2 is SMNVEV in the germline V gene (reference sequence). Trimming stripped 5 bases from V and 5 bases from J, with 13 bases between. This CDR3 is CASSPFPKDQPQHF. The CDR3 nucleotides read TGTGCCAGCAGTCCATTCCCAAAGGATCAGCCCCAGCATTTT.

Comment on this clonotype: A junction boundary mismatches the germline segment, possibly from a read error. The genes are TRBV28 and TRBJ2-6; maybe TRBD1 (5 bases). The CDR3 extends over 15 amino acids. Germline CDR1 MDHEN, CDR2 SYDVKM. The CDR3 DNA is TGTGCCAGCAGTTCCCCCCCCTCTGGGGCCAACGTCCCGACTTTC. Translation: CASSSPPSGANVPTF.

As to this clonotype: This may be a read error: a much more frequent sequence differs by one nucleotide. This chain connects TRBV10-2 to TRBJ2-4; the D gene is possibly TRBD1 (5 bases). V lost 6 bases and J 15 bases, leaving 18 bases between the germline ends. CDR1 is WSHSY, CDR2 SAAADI, per germline. This CDR3 comprises 12 residues. As DNA, the CDR3 is TGCGCCAGCAGCCCAGGGTATGACGAGCGGTACTTC. Translating it yields CASSPGYDERYF.

This sequence joins TRBV18 and TRBJ1-2; the D gene is possibly TRBD1 (6 bases). Germline V lookup: CDR1 KGHSH, CDR2 LQKENI. CDR3 length: 15 amino acids. V lost 8 bases, J lost 4 bases, and 20 bases lay in between. The CDR3 coding sequence is TGTGCCAGCAGCCCCGGACAGACCGGGCTCTATGGCTACACCTTC. It is translated as CASSPGQTGLYGYTF.

The rearrangement links TRBV7-3 to TRBJ2-5; no firm D call. Germline CDR1 SGHTA, CDR2 FQGTGA. CDR3 size: 13 residues. The germline V and J ends were trimmed by 5 bases and 1 base, with 8 bases remaining between them. The CDR3: CASSQAPQETQYF. DNA for the CDR3: TGTGCCAGCAGCCAGGCACCCCAAGAGACCCAGTACTTC.

This clonotype was found a few times. The chain combines TRBV6-5 with TRBJ1-2; D may be TRBD1 (6 bases). The CDR3 extends over 15 amino acids. Germline CDR1 and CDR2: MNHEY and SVGAGI. V shed 8 bases and J shed 5 bases, with 21 bases lying between them. The CDR3 protein is CASSKIGGASYGYTF. DNA for the CDR3: TGTGCCAGCTCCAAAATCGGGGGCGCGTCGTATGGCTACACCTTC.

The rearrangement uses TRBV29-1 and TRBJ2-7; the D is unclear. CDR3 length: 11 amino acids. Germline CDR1 is SQVTM and CDR2 is ANQGSEA. V was clipped by 4 bases and J by 5 bases, with 9 bases between them. CDR3 residues: CSVAVGNEQYF. Written as DNA, the CDR3 is TGCAGCGTTGCCGTGGGTAACGAGCAGTACTTC.

A few counts support this clonotype. The V gene is TRBV10-3, the J gene TRBJ2-1; 10 nucleotides match TRBD2. The CDR3 totals 14 residues. Germline CDR1 is ENHRY and CDR2 is SYGVKD. Losses at the gene ends were 5 bases for V and 8 bases for J; bases not matched to a gene: 6. In nucleotides, the CDR3 is TGTGCCATCAGTAGCGGGGGGGCGGTTGATGAGCAGTTCTTC. It specifies CAISSGGAVDEQFF.